These 13 T cell receptor beta chains were sequenced from one sample in a study of blood T cell repertoires in COVID-19. This table comes from immunoSEQ multiplex PCR, and its TCRdb copy is limited to in-frame clones, with some not included. The sample carries under 150,000 clones, roughly 90% recorded once. The sequenced sample consisted of PBMCs or T cells enriched from blood (not recorded which). Source of these receptors: a woman aged 25 to 39 with acute COVID-19.

The rearrangement joins TRBV28 to TRBJ2-1; TRBD2 matches 9 bases. Trimming at V came to 3 bases and at J to 6 bases, leaving 3 bases not matched to a gene. Germline values: CDR1 MDHEN, CDR2 SYDVKM. This CDR3 is 14 amino acids long. Written as DNA, the CDR3 is TGTGCCAGCAGTTTCCGACTAGCGGCCAATGAGCAGTTCTTC. Its translation is CASSFRLAANEQFF.

The CDR3 nucleotides read TGTGCCAGCAGCTCATGGACTAGCGGGAGTCGCGAGACCCAGTACTTC. This sequence encodes CASSSWTSGSRETQYF. The chain employs TRBV7-2 and TRBJ2-5; the match to TRBD2 covers 13 bases. J was trimmed by 5 bases and V by 4 bases; bases with no gene match: 7. The CDR3 loop spans 16 amino acids. Germline-derived CDR1 and CDR2 are SGHTA and FQGNSA.

The V gene is TRBV6-1, the J gene TRBJ1-6; 7 positions match TRBD1. Germline CDR1 reads MNHNS; CDR2 reads SASEGT. This CDR3 has 14 residues. The V and J ends lost 1 base and 7 bases, in that order; junction bases with no gene match: 1. DNA for the CDR3: TGTGCCAGCAGTGAAGTACAGGGGAATTCACCCCTCCACTTT. Encoded protein: CASSEVQGNSPLHF.

This chain joins TRBV5-1 and TRBJ1-2; D not resolved. The V end was cut by 0 bases, the J end by 2 bases, with 8 bases between. The germline V gene has CDR1 SGHRS and CDR2 YFSETQ. This CDR3 has 14 residues. The CDR3 bases are TGCGCCAGCAGCTTGGGACTTCCAAACTATGGCTACACCTTC. Translation gives CASSLGLPNYGYTF.

V and J are TRBV19 and TRBJ2-4; tentative D call: TRBD2 (6 bases). Trimming took off 3 bases at V and 2 bases at J, with 14 bases between the two ends. Germline V CDR1 and CDR2: LNHDA, SQIVND (reference sequence). This CDR3 comprises 16 residues. CDR3 DNA: TGTGCCAGTAGTATGAGGCGGGATAACACCAAAAACATTCAGTACTTC. Its protein product is CASSMRRDNTKNIQYF.

This clone has a handful of counts. The chain couples TRBV7-2 to TRBJ2-1, with D uncertain. The germline V and J ends were trimmed by 1 base and 7 bases, with 8 bases remaining between them. The CDR3 contains 13 residues. Germline lookup yields CDR1 SGHTA and CDR2 FQGNSA. The DNA for the CDR3 is TGTGCCAGCAGCTTAGTACGCCAGAATGAGCAGTTCTTC. Its protein product is CASSLVRQNEQFF.

DNA of the CDR3: TGTGCCAGCAGCTTAACGACGGGGAGCACAGATACGCAGTATTTT. This encodes CASSLTTGSTDTQYF. The rearrangement joins TRBV7-3 to TRBJ2-3; the D gene is possibly TRBD2 (5 bases). Trimming pared 0 bases from V and 0 bases from J, leaving 7 bases between. Germline V gene lookup returns CDR1 SGHTA and CDR2 FQGTGA. This CDR3 spans 15 amino acids.

The chain is built from TRBV7-2 and TRBJ2-5; 9 nucleotides match TRBD2. Germline trimming cut 4 bases from V and 4 bases from J; bases unmatched to any gene: 7. Germline V gene lookup returns CDR1 SGHTA and CDR2 FQGNSA. CDR3 length equals 15 residues. CDR3 region: CASSSQAGGGETQYF. The CDR3 DNA sequence: TGTGCCAGCAGCTCTCAAGCGGGAGGCGGAGAGACCCAGTACTTC.

The sample holds one count of this clone. The same CDR3 can be traced to other DNA sequences in this sample. J is TRBJ2-5 and V is TRBV28; D possibly corresponds to TRBD1 (6 bases). From germline, CDR1 is MDHEN and CDR2 SYDVKM. The CDR3 runs to 13 residues. Between the trimmed V and J ends, which lost 3 bases and 5 bases, there was a span of 10 bases. The CDR3 bases are TGTGCCAGCAGTTTGCAGGGGCGGGAGACCCAGTACTTC. It specifies CASSLQGRETQYF.

Here the CDR3 DNA reads TGTGCCAGCAGCTATATCTATGGCTACACCTTC. Translated, it gives CASSYIYGYTF. The chain has TRBV11-2 and TRBJ1-2; D call uncertain. Per the germline V gene, CDR1 is SGHAT and CDR2 is FQNNGV. Trimming stripped 4 bases from V and 4 bases from J, with 4 bases between. There are 11 residues in the CDR3. The whole variable domain, filled in from reference TRBV11-2 and TRBJ1-2, reads EAGVAQSPRYKIIEKRQSVAFWCNPISGHATLYWYQQILGQGPKLLIQFQNNGVVDDSQLPKDRFSAERLKGVDSTLKIQPAKLEDSAVYLCASSYIYGYTFGSGTRLTVV.

The rearrangement uses TRBV7-2 and TRBJ2-1, with TRBD2 matching over 11 bases. V trimming: 5 bases; J trimming: 4 bases; junction bases outside the gene matches: 4. Germline loops: CDR1 SGHTA, CDR2 FQGNSA. This CDR3 spans 15 amino acids. The CDR3 loop is CASSHGTSGYNEQFF. CDR3 in DNA: TGTGCCAGCAGCCACGGGACTAGCGGTTACAATGAGCAGTTCTTC.

This clone was seen only a few times. This chain joins TRBV5-6 and TRBJ1-2; D gene ambiguous. From germline, CDR1 is SGHDT and CDR2 YYEEEE. Trimming cost V 0 bases and J 14 bases, with 14 bases left between them. The CDR3 contains 12 residues. CDR3 in amino acids: CASSLGETDPTF. CDR3 DNA: TGTGCCAGCAGCTTGGGGGAGACCGACCCAACCTTC.

The chain recombines TRBV6-2 or TRBV6-3 with TRBJ2-3, with 8 bases fitting TRBD2. The germline gives CDR1 MNHEY, CDR2 SVGEGT. There are 15 residues in the CDR3. Trimming cost V 5 bases and J 2 bases; bases outside gene matches: 6. The CDR3 sequence is CASSQGREVTDTQYF. CDR3 nucleotides: TGTGCCAGCAGTCAGGGGCGGGAGGTCACAGATACGCAGTATTTT.